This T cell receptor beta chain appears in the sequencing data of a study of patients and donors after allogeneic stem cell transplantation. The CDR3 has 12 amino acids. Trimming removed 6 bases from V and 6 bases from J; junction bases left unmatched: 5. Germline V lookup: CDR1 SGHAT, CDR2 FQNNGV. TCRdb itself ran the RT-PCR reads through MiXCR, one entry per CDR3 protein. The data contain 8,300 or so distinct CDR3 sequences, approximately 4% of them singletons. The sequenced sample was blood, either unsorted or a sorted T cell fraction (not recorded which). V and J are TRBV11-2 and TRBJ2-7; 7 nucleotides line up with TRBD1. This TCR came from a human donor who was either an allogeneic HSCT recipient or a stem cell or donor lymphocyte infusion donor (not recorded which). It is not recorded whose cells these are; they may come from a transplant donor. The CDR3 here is CASRPTGPEQYF. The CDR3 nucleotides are TGTGCCAGCAGGCCGACAGGGCCCGAGCAGTACTTC.